The sequence of this T cell receptor beta chain was determined in a study of T cell responses to AZD1222 COVID-19 vaccine. As for the study in general: Samples with a second dose at about 4 or about 12 weeks were pooled together. Whole-study findings and limits: Clonal diversity may have been underestimated, and the donors were mostly white British, with more females than males. CD4 TCRs associated with vaccination spanned spike, dominating at 160-218 and 743-854. Regions left unmutated in variants are reportedly the target of nearly half of spike-specific TCRs.

This clone appeared a single time. What it binds is not known. Produced via immunoSEQ multiplex PCR; TCRdb's table is partial and in-frame only. The table records some 150,000 clones, around 90% of them present only once. Germline lookup yields CDR1 SGHRS and CDR2 YFSETQ. The CDR3 contains 16 residues. Trimming cost V 5 bases and J 6 bases, with 21 bases left between them. The source of this sequence is an adult in good health. Source: peripheral blood, taken on day 0 of AZD1222 vaccination. The rearrangement joins TRBV5-1 to TRBJ2-1; D not resolved. CDR3 loop: CASRVNSGSVPNEQFF. In DNA form, the CDR3 reads TGCGCCAGCAGGGTTAACAGTGGCTCGGTCCCCAATGAGCAGTTCTTC.